Listed below are T cell receptor beta chains from one sample, sequenced in a study of vaccination and CD4 T cells after COVID-19. These TCRs' antigens remain unknown. TCRdb re-called the PCR reads through MiXCR, storing one row per CDR3 protein. The sample consists of fewer than 12,000 distinct CDR3 sequences, 55% to 60% of them appearing once. The source material was CD4+ T cells from blood, cultured in vitro. The receptor set was obtained from a human donor who had recovered from COVID-19. The CDR3 runs from the conserved cysteine through the conserved F or W. The D gene is left open where the match is weak. Expanded clones are given a class, and other clones once, few, many or no size at all.

J	V	size	D	CDR3	DNA
TRBJ1-2	TRBV11-2	NA	NA	CASSLAPQAHNYGYTF	TGTGCCAGCAGCTTAGCGCCCCAGGCGCATAACTATGGCTACACCTTC
TRBJ1-5	TRBV11-1	NA	NA	CARSFLDRPQHF	TGTGCCAGAAGCTTCCTCGACAGGCCCCAGCATTTT
TRBJ2-1	TRBV20-1	few	TRBD2	CSATLAGGLRNEQFF	TGCAGTGCTACGCTAGCGGGGGGGCTGAGAAATGAGCAGTTCTTC
TRBJ2-7	TRBV20-1	NA	NA	CSASHRGRAYEQYF	TGCAGTGCTAGTCATCGGGGACGCGCCTACGAGCAGTACTTC
TRBJ2-7	TRBV19	NA	NA	CASSDPSAALYEQYF	TGTGCCAGTAGTGACCCTAGCGCGGCCCTCTACGAGCAGTACTTC
TRBJ1-1	TRBV5-4	NA	NA	CASTQQGGENTEAFF	TGTGCCAGCACCCAACAGGGAGGGGAAAACACTGAAGCTTTCTTT
TRBJ1-2	TRBV2	NA	NA	CASSNGALDGYTF	TGTGCCAGCAGTAACGGGGCCCTGGATGGCTACACCTTC
TRBJ1-3	TRBV10-3	NA	TRBD1	CAISDTGTGSGNTIYF	TGTGCCATCAGTGATACCGGGACAGGCTCTGGAAACACCATATATTTT
TRBJ1-1	TRBV4-1	NA	NA	CASSPAGLNTEAFF	TGCGCCAGCAGCCCGGCGGGATTGAACACTGAAGCTTTCTTT
TRBJ2-1	TRBV30	NA	TRBD2	CAWSVLAGPYNEQFF	TGTGCCTGGAGTGTGCTAGCGGGGCCCTACAATGAGCAGTTCTTC
TRBJ2-2	TRBV5-1	NA	NA	CASSLAHGGHGELFF	TGCGCCAGCAGCTTAGCTCACGGGGGACACGGGGAGCTGTTTTTT
TRBJ2-1	TRBV6-5	NA	NA	CASSYGGIYNEQFF	TGTGCCAGCAGTTACGGGGGCATCTACAATGAGCAGTTCTTC
TRBJ1-2	TRBV6-1	NA	TRBD1	CASSQGQANYGYTF	TGTGCCAGCAGTCAGGGACAGGCCAACTATGGCTACACCTTC
TRBJ2-5	TRBV6-5	NA	NA	CASSYLGSGGETQYF	TGTGCCAGCAGTTATTTAGGCTCTGGAGGGGAGACCCAGTACTTC
TRBJ2-3	TRBV5-1	few	NA	CASSFNRDTDTQYF	TGCGCCAGCAGCTTCAACAGGGACACAGATACGCAGTATTTT
TRBJ2-3	TRBV12-3/TRBV12-4	few	TRBD2	CASSLSGGTDTQYF	TGTGCCAGCAGTTTGAGCGGGGGCACAGATACGCAGTATTTT
TRBJ2-5	TRBV7-9	NA	TRBD1	CASSVDRGRETQYF	TGTGCCAGCAGCGTGGACAGGGGGCGGGAGACCCAGTACTTC
TRBJ2-5	TRBV19	once	NA	CASRRTGTHEETQYF	TGTGCCAGTAGGAGAACCGGGACCCACGAAGAGACCCAGTACTTC
TRBJ2-1	TRBV7-2	NA	NA	CASSLETYQFF	TGTGCCAGCAGCTTAGAGACCTACCAGTTCTTC
TRBJ2-5	TRBV7-2	NA	NA	CASSFTRGGETQYF	TGTGCCAGCAGCTTTACTAGGGGGGGAGAGACCCAGTACTTC
TRBJ1-1	TRBV4-1	NA	TRBD1	CASSQVPGTGSNEAFF	TGCGCCAGCAGCCAGGTTCCCGGGACAGGTTCTAATGAAGCTTTCTTT
TRBJ2-5	TRBV19	NA	NA	CASSPRGLQETQYF	TGTGCCAGTAGTCCCCGGGGGCTCCAAGAGACCCAGTACTTC
TRBJ2-2	TRBV7-7	NA	NA	CASSRQENTGELFF	TGTGCCAGCAGCCGCCAGGAGAACACCGGGGAGCTGTTTTTT
TRBJ1-3	TRBV30	NA	NA	CAWSVQRGNTIYF	TGTGCCTGGAGTGTACAAAGAGGAAACACCATATATTTT
TRBJ1-2	TRBV12-3/TRBV12-4	NA	NA	CASSLGAQVGYTF	TGTGCCAGCAGTTTAGGCGCCCAGGTGGGCTACACCTTC
TRBJ1-2	TRBV19	few	NA	CASSLARTGNYGYTF	TGTGCCAGTAGTCTCGCCCGGACGGGTAACTATGGCTACACCTTC
TRBJ1-2	TRBV18	NA	NA	CASSIGVTNYGYTF	TGTGCCAGCTCCATCGGGGTCACTAACTATGGCTACACCTTC
TRBJ2-1	TRBV7-9	once	NA	CASSPHRGGYNEQFF	TGTGCCAGCAGCCCTCACAGGGGAGGGTACAATGAGCAGTTCTTC
TRBJ1-5	TRBV23-1	NA	TRBD1	CASSHRTGGCQPQHF	TGCGCCAGCAGTCATCGGACAGGGGGCTGTCAGCCCCAGCATTTT
TRBJ1-1	TRBV12-5	once	NA	CASGLETEAFF	TGTGCTAGTGGTTTAGAGACTGAAGCTTTCTTT
TRBJ2-3	TRBV20-1	NA	NA	CSAAQSRGYTSTDTQYF	TGCAGTGCTGCACAAAGCAGGGGATATACTAGCACAGATACGCAGTATTTT
TRBJ1-5	TRBV20-1	NA	NA	CSARLGAQPQHF	TGCAGTGCTAGGTTGGGTGCACAGCCCCAGCATTTT
TRBJ1-1	TRBV4-1	NA	NA	CASSLLFGPEAFF	TGCGCCAGCAGCCTCCTTTTCGGTCCTGAAGCTTTCTTT
TRBJ1-2	TRBV7-8	NA	NA	CASSLATGWNYGYTF	TGTGCCAGCAGCTTAGCAACAGGGTGGAACTATGGCTACACCTTC
TRBJ1-5	TRBV6-2/TRBV6-3	few	NA	CASSYSGGSQPQHF	TGTGCCAGCAGTTACTCGGGGGGAAGTCAGCCCCAGCATTTT
TRBJ1-5	TRBV30	NA	NA	CAWSQGGGDQPQHF	TGTGCCTGGAGCCAGGGTGGGGGGGATCAGCCCCAGCATTTT
TRBJ2-7	TRBV20-1	few	NA	CSARPPRDNYEQYF	TGCAGTGCTAGACCTCCCCGGGACAACTACGAGCAGTACTTC
TRBJ2-5	TRBV5-1	NA	NA	CASSLGRGGETQYF	TGCGCCAGCAGCTTGGGCAGGGGCGGGGAGACCCAGTACTTC
TRBJ2-5	TRBV11-3	few	NA	CASSSQGRETQYF	TGTGCCAGCAGCTCCCAGGGGAGAGAGACCCAGTACTTC
TRBJ2-2	TRBV5-1	NA	TRBD1	CASTRTPRDRGIGELFF	TGCGCCAGCACCCGGACTCCCCGGGACAGGGGGATCGGGGAGCTGTTTTTT
TRBJ2-2	TRBV7-6	NA	NA	CASSLGTAGHGELFF	TGTGCCAGCAGCTTAGGTACGGCCGGGCACGGGGAGCTGTTTTTT
TRBJ1-6	TRBV6-1	NA	TRBD1	CASWSGGNNSPLHF	TGTGCCAGCTGGTCAGGGGGTAATAATTCACCCCTCCACTTT
TRBJ1-3	TRBV7-2	NA	NA	CASRAGGGNTIYF	TGTGCCAGCAGGGCGGGGGGTGGAAACACCATATATTTT
TRBJ2-6	TRBV6-1	few	NA	CASSRGFGLSGANVLTF	TGTGCCAGCAGCCGAGGGTTTGGATTGTCTGGGGCCAACGTCCTGACTTTC
TRBJ1-6	TRBV7-2	few	NA	CASSLVQGVDSPLHF	TGTGCCAGCAGCTTAGTACAGGGAGTAGACTCACCCCTCCACTTT
TRBJ2-7	TRBV29-1	NA	TRBD1	CSVDNRGRTYEQYF	TGCAGCGTTGACAACAGGGGGAGAACCTACGAGCAGTACTTC
TRBJ1-4	TRBV6-5	NA	TRBD1	CASSYAGGNEKLFF	TGTGCCAGCAGTTATGCAGGGGGGAATGAAAAACTGTTTTTT
TRBJ1-6	TRBV20-1	NA	NA	CSARDGTGDSPLHF	TGCAGTGCTAGAGATGGGACGGGAGATTCACCCCTCCACTTT
TRBJ2-2	TRBV30	NA	TRBD2	CAWSGASGGFSTGELFF	TGTGCCTGGAGTGGGGCTAGCGGGGGGTTTAGTACCGGGGAGCTGTTTTTT
TRBJ2-5	TRBV6-5	NA	TRBD2	CASSYGLAGGPGETQYF	TGTGCCAGCAGTTACGGTCTAGCGGGGGGGCCTGGCGAGACCCAGTACTTC
TRBJ2-2	TRBV7-2	NA	NA	CASSLGVGELFF	TGTGCCAGCAGCTTAGGAGTCGGGGAGCTGTTTTTT
TRBJ1-5	TRBV20-1	NA	NA	CSARADRPGNQPQHF	TGCAGTGCTAGAGCAGACCGGCCGGGGAATCAGCCCCAGCATTTT
TRBJ1-2	TRBV27	NA	TRBD1	CASRLGQGFQGAGYTF	TGTGCCAGCAGGTTGGGACAGGGTTTCCAGGGCGCTGGCTACACCTTC